Shown below are 26 T cell receptor beta chains from a single sample sequenced in a study of CD8+ T cells in alopecia areata. As for treatment: oral pan-JAK inhibitor, 5-10 mg twice daily. Sequencing relied on a cDNA template that was reverse transcribed from extracted RNA. Sequencing was performed with immunoSEQ multiplex PCR; in TCRdb, only in-frame clones are kept and a portion is missing. The sample lists roughly 180,000 clones, 40% to 65% seen once, with 9.5% to 14% in the top ten. Source: CD8+ T cells sorted from blood, taken at week 24, from a patient treated with tofacitinib. These receptors were collected from a human donor with alopecia areata.

This clone has just a few counts. V usage is TRBV19 and J usage is TRBJ1-2; D not resolved. CDR3 length equals 11 residues. Germline CDR1 reads LNHDA; CDR2 reads SQIVND (reference sequence). V dropped 11 bases and J dropped 5 bases, with 12 bases sitting between them. CDR3 sequence (DNA): TGTGCCGGGTCCGGCGGATATGGCTACACCTTC. Its translation: CAGSGGYGYTF. Together with reference TRBV19 and TRBJ1-2, the CDR3 gives the full variable domain: DGGITQSPKYLFRKEGQNVTLSCEQNLNHDAMYWYRQDPGQGLRLIYYSQIVNDFQKGDIAEGYSVSREKKESFPLTVTSAQKNPTAFYLCAGSGGYGYTFGSGTRLTVV.

This clone was picked up a small number of times. The chain uses TRBV19 and TRBJ2-7; a possible D gene is TRBD2 (5 bases). This CDR3 contains 12 residues. V was trimmed by 4 bases and J by 7 bases, leaving 11 bases between them. The V gene's germline CDR1 is LNHDA and CDR2 SQIVND (reference sequence). The CDR3 protein is CASSNAGGEQYF. CDR3 sequence (DNA): TGTGCCAGTAGTAACGCCGGCGGGGAGCAGTACTTC.

The rearrangement links TRBV5-1 to TRBJ2-1; 9 positions match TRBD2. This CDR3 region has 15 residues. Germline CDR1 reads SGHRS; CDR2 reads YFSETQ. The trim removed 4 bases at V and 6 bases at J, leaving 8 bases unmatched. CDR3 bases: TGCGCCAGCAGCCTACGCGGGGGGGCCACCAATGAGCAGTTCTTC. It yields the protein CASSLRGGATNEQFF. Complete variable domain (other parts from reference TRBV5-1 and TRBJ2-1): KAGVTQTPRYLIKTRGQQVTLSCSPISGHRSVSWYQQTPGQGLQFLFEYFSETQRNKGNFPGRFSGRQFSNSRSEMNVSTLELGDSALYLCASSLRGGATNEQFFGPGTRLTVL.

V gene TRBV5-1 combines with J gene TRBJ2-7; 9 nucleotides match TRBD1. Trimming cost V 4 bases and J 5 bases; bases outside gene matches: 10. CDR1 is SGHRS, CDR2 YFSETQ, per germline. The CDR3 contains 15 residues. CDR3 residues: CASSPGQGPRNEQYF. In DNA form, the CDR3 reads TGCGCCAGCAGCCCGGGACAGGGACCCCGGAACGAGCAGTACTTC.

This clone was detected many times. The V gene is TRBV9, the J gene TRBJ2-1; TRBD1 aligns across 7 bases. The CDR3 has 16 residues. The germline V gene encodes CDR1 SGDLS and CDR2 YYNGEE. The V and J ends lost 3 bases and 0 bases, in that order; junction bases with no gene match: 6. CDR3 amino acids: CASSAYRGDSYNEQFF. CDR3 bases: TGTGCCAGCAGCGCGTACAGGGGAGACTCCTACAATGAGCAGTTCTTC.

This clone was observed a few times. This sequence joins TRBV29-1 and TRBJ1-1; 8 nucleotides align to TRBD1. Germline CDR1 reads SQVTM; CDR2 reads ANQGSEA. There are 11 residues in the CDR3. With 5 bases clipped from V and 11 bases from J, the junction kept 7 bases outside the gene matches. CDR3 sequence: CSVRSGGMAFF. In nucleotides, the CDR3 is TGCAGCGTTAGGTCAGGGGGCATGGCTTTCTTT.

V and J are TRBV7-8 and TRBJ2-5, with D hard to call. Germline V gives CDR1 SGHVS, CDR2 FQNEAQ. The CDR3 length is 10 residues. V shed 7 bases and J shed 4 bases, with 4 bases lying between them. CDR3 residues: CASKGETQYF. In nucleotides, the CDR3 is TGTGCCAGCAAGGGAGAGACCCAGTACTTC.

This chain connects TRBV28 to TRBJ2-7; 8 bases match TRBD2. This CDR3 region has 11 residues. Looked up from germline, CDR1 is MDHEN and CDR2 is SYDVKM. The CDR3 coding sequence is TGTGCAACTAGCGGATCCTACGAGCAGTACTTC. This gives the protein CATSGSYEQYF.

The genes are TRBV7-8 and TRBJ1-5; D ambiguous. The CDR3 is 13 amino acids. V lost 2 bases and J 4 bases, leaving 6 bases between the germline ends. CDR1 SGHVS and CDR2 FQNEAQ come from the germline V gene. The CDR3 loop reads CASSLSRNQPQHF. CDR3 sequence (DNA): TGTGCCAGCAGCTTATCCAGGAATCAGCCCCAGCATTTT.

This clone was recorded a few times. This chain joins TRBV19 and TRBJ1-6; TRBD1 matches 8 bases. The CDR3 covers 16 residues. CDR1 LNHDA and CDR2 SQIVND come from the germline V gene (reference sequence). The junction had 3 bases not matched to a gene; V was cut back by 5 bases and J by 0 bases. CDR3 protein: CASSDRGSSYNSPLHF. The CDR3 nucleotides read TGTGCCAGTAGTGACAGGGGTAGCTCCTATAATTCACCCCTCCACTTT.

This clone occurred a few times. The sample carries other DNA sequences with the same CDR3. V is TRBV4-3 and J is TRBJ1-1; D is unresolved. CDR3 size: 15 residues. Trimming cost V 0 bases and J 0 bases, with 8 bases left between them. Germline values: CDR1 LGHNA, CDR2 YSLEER. CDR3 bases: TGCGCCAGCAGCCAAGAACGGGCATTGAACACTGAAGCTTTCTTT. It translates to CASSQERALNTEAFF.

The chain employs TRBV5-1 and TRBJ2-3; D gene unclear. V lost 3 bases and J 0 bases, leaving 17 bases between the germline ends. Germline V lookup: CDR1 SGHRS, CDR2 YFSETQ. The CDR3 spans 17 residues. The chain's CDR3 is CASSSYPDGSSTDTQYF. CDR3 nucleotides: TGCGCCAGCAGCTCTTACCCGGACGGCTCTAGCACAGATACGCAGTATTTT.

This chain joins TRBV30 and TRBJ1-6; tentative D call: TRBD1 (5 bases). The CDR3 contains 14 residues. The V gene's germline CDR1 is GTSNPN and CDR2 SVGIG (reference sequence). Trimming took 3 bases from V and 6 from J, leaving 12 bases between them. DNA of the CDR3: TGTGCCTGGAGGGAGGACACAAGTAATTCACCCCTCCACTTT. It is translated as CAWREDTSNSPLHF.

This clone occurred once. This chain connects TRBV29-1 to TRBJ1-1, with D possibly being TRBD1 (5 bases). The CDR3 sequence is 10 residues long. CDR1 and CDR2 (germline): SQVTM, ANQGSEA. CDR3 region: CGGGNTEAFF. The CDR3 coding sequence is TGCGGGGGAGGGAACACTGAAGCTTTCTTT.

This chain links TRBV27 with TRBJ1-1; D unclear. The CDR3 covers 15 residues. Looked up from germline, CDR1 is MNHEY and CDR2 is SMNVEV (reference sequence). V was shortened by 0 bases and J by 1 base, with 9 bases between the two germline ends. This chain's CDR3 is CASSLSRGGNTEAFF. In DNA form, the CDR3 reads TGTGCCAGCAGTTTATCTCGTGGAGGGAACACTGAAGCTTTCTTT.

This clone has more than one count but fewer than ten. The V gene is TRBV30, the J gene TRBJ2-4, with D unresolved. The V end was cut by 0 bases, the J end by 8 bases, with 11 bases between. Germline V CDR1 and CDR2: GTSNPN, SVGIG (reference sequence). There are 13 residues in the CDR3. CDR3 sequence (DNA): TGTGCCTGGAGTGTCATGTCGCCGGACATTCAGTACTTC. It specifies CAWSVMSPDIQYF. Supplemented by reference TRBV30 and TRBJ2-4, the full variable domain reads SQTIHQWPATLVQPVGSPLSLECTVEGTSNPNLYWYRQAAGRGLQLLFYSVGIGQISSEVPQNLSASRPQDRQFILSSKKLLLSDSGFYLCAWSVMSPDIQYFGAGTRLSVL.

V usage is TRBV28 and J usage is TRBJ2-3; 9 bases agree with TRBD2. J gave up 1 base and V 6 bases, and 2 bases lay outside the gene matches. Germline loops: CDR1 MDHEN, CDR2 SYDVKM. The CDR3 covers 14 residues. For the CDR3, the DNA is TGTGCCAGCAGCTTAGCGGGGGGCACAGATACGCAGTATTTT. Translating it yields CASSLAGGTDTQYF.

The count of this clone is one. The chain employs TRBV29-1 and TRBJ1-1; unclear D gene. This CDR3 contains 12 residues. Trimming took 5 bases from V and 6 from J, leaving 13 bases between them. Looked up from germline, CDR1 is SQVTM and CDR2 is ANQGSEA. CDR3: CSVHVWGAEAFF. CDR3 in DNA: TGCAGCGTTCACGTGTGGGGAGCTGAAGCTTTCTTT.

For the CDR3, the DNA is TGTGCCTGGATACCCGGACAGGGGTTCTACGAGCAGTACTTC. Encoded protein: CAWIPGQGFYEQYF. J is TRBJ2-7 and V is TRBV30; 9 bases align to TRBD1. Unmatched junction bases numbered 7, after V lost 4 bases and J lost 3 bases. The CDR3 length is 14 residues. CDR1 and CDR2 from the germline V gene are GTSNPN and SVGIG (reference sequence).

The chain couples TRBV30 to TRBJ2-3, with no clear D. The CDR3 is 12 amino acids. Per the germline V gene, CDR1 is GTSNPN and CDR2 is SVGIG (reference sequence). Trimming removed 2 bases from V and 4 bases from J, with 7 bases in between. The DNA for the CDR3 is TGTGCCTGGAGTCCTGGGGCAGATACGCAGTATTTT. Translating gives CAWSPGADTQYF.

This chain connects TRBV29-1 to TRBJ1-5; unclear D gene. The V end lost 6 bases, the J end lost 0 bases, and 9 bases lay between the germline ends. The length of the CDR3 is 13 residues. Looked up from germline, CDR1 is SQVTM and CDR2 is ANQGSEA. DNA of the CDR3: TGCAGCGTGTCCTGGGATAGCAATCAGCCCCAGCATTTT. It encodes CSVSWDSNQPQHF.

This clone was seen only once. The V call is TRBV19, the J call TRBJ2-1, with a tentative D call TRBD2 (5 bases). CDR3 length equals 13 residues. CDR1 and CDR2 from the germline V gene are LNHDA and SQIVND (reference sequence). Trimming removed 8 bases from V and 2 bases from J, with 10 bases in between. For the CDR3, the DNA is TGTGCCAGTGGGTGGGGAGCCTACAATGAGCAGTTCTTC. Its translation is CASGWGAYNEQFF.

With respect to this clone: Other DNA sequences in this sample translate to the same CDR3. The rearrangement joins TRBV30 to TRBJ1-1; D ambiguous. The CDR3 extends over 12 amino acids. Trimming cost V 2 bases and J 2 bases, with 6 bases left between them. Per the germline V gene, CDR1 is GTSNPN and CDR2 is SVGIG (reference sequence). As DNA, the CDR3 is TGTGCCTGGAGTCTCCTAAACACTGAAGCTTTCTTT. It is translated as CAWSLLNTEAFF.

The gene calls are TRBV5-1 and TRBJ2-1, with TRBD1 as a possible D gene (6 bases). V lost 1 base and J 9 bases, leaving 8 bases between the germline ends. Germline V lookup: CDR1 SGHRS, CDR2 YFSETQ. This CDR3 region has 12 residues. Written as DNA, the CDR3 is TGCGCCAGCAGCTTGACAGGGTTTGAGCAGTTCTTC. Translating gives CASSLTGFEQFF.

This clone was counted a few times. This chain joins TRBV11-2 and TRBJ1-4; a weak D match, TRBD1 (5 bases). This CDR3 spans 16 amino acids. The V gene's germline CDR1 is SGHAT and CDR2 FQNNGV. Between the trimmed V and J ends, which lost 2 bases and 1 base, there was a span of 11 bases. The CDR3 sequence is CASSLTRGGTNEKLFF. As DNA, the CDR3 is TGTGCCAGCAGCTTAACTAGGGGAGGAACTAATGAAAAACTGTTTTTT. Drawing the rest from reference TRBV11-2 and TRBJ1-4, the complete variable domain is EAGVAQSPRYKIIEKRQSVAFWCNPISGHATLYWYQQILGQGPKLLIQFQNNGVVDDSQLPKDRFSAERLKGVDSTLKIQPAKLEDSAVYLCASSLTRGGTNEKLFFGSGTQLSVL.

This clone turned up a few times. The chain couples TRBV7-9 to TRBJ2-2; 12 bases map to TRBD2. The CDR3 extends over 17 amino acids. V shed 3 bases and J 1 base; nucleotides not matched to a gene: 3. Germline CDR1 reads SEHNR; CDR2 reads FQNEAQ (reference sequence). The CDR3 DNA reads TGTGCCAGCAGCTTTCCGACTAGCGGGGGGAACACCGGGGAGCTGTTTTTT. As protein: CASSFPTSGGNTGELFF.